What follows is one T cell receptor beta chain and its context. The target antigen is unknown. The CDR3 sequence is 17 residues long. Germline V CDR1 and CDR2: SGDLS, YYNGEE. V lost 3 bases to trimming and J lost 4 bases, with 20 bases between them. This sample stems from a study of vaccination and CD4 T cells after COVID-19. Sequencing of the DNA from cultured CD4+ T cells was carried out with the Oncomine TCR Beta short-read assay. After culture, CD4+ T cells served as the source for genomic DNA extraction. One entry per CDR3 protein results from TCRdb running MiXCR on the PCR reads. This sample has around 2,500 distinct CDR3 sequences; about a fifth occur once, and the top ten carry 40% to 55%. Broader study findings: Convalescent participants were relatively few, and none had early post-infection timepoints studied.

As to treatment: approximately nine-day PBMC culture with coronavirus spike peptide pools or control peptides (ViraFEST assay). Prior to the COVID-19 pandemic (2011-2018), the unexposed donor's CD4+ T cells were collected. ViraFEST used peptide pools to expand antigen-specific T cells and subsequently sequenced their TCRs. The sequencing sample was made of CD4+ T cells from blood, cultured in vitro. V and J are TRBV9 and TRBJ2-1; perhaps TRBD2 as D (6 bases). The clonotype was recovered from a human donor in good health. The CDR3 nucleotides are TGTGCCAGCAGCGCCACCATTGGGCGGGGAGCTTACAATGAGCAGTTCTTC. It yields the protein CASSATIGRGAYNEQFF.